This is a list of T cell receptor beta chains from one sample in a study of blood T cell repertoires in COVID-19. Clones were read by immunoSEQ multiplex PCR, and TCRdb kept only the in-frame ones, dropping some. Of hundreds of thousands of clones in the sample, roughly 90% were seen once. Specimen: PBMCs or T cells enriched from blood (not recorded which). Receptors were obtained from a man aged 35-49 years who had recovered from COVID-19. Both conserved end residues are part of each CDR3.

J | V | CDR3
TRBJ2-1 | TRBV5-6 | CASSRVRGWGGEYNEQFF
TRBJ1-2 | TRBV3-1/TRBV3-2 | CASSQDLLSRDGYTF
TRBJ1-5 | TRBV5-6 | CASSASGRGYGQPQHF
TRBJ1-1 | TRBV9 | CASSVVQTNTEAFF
TRBJ2-3 | TRBV28 | CASNTPGRAATDTQYF
TRBJ1-3 | TRBV3-1/TRBV3-2 | CASSQAGGNTIYF
TRBJ2-7 | TRBV7-2 | CASSPYLQGAYEQYF
TRBJ1-2 | TRBV28 | CAISYPGITRSNYGYTF
TRBJ1-1 | TRBV5-4 | CASSLDGHENTEAFF
TRBJ1-2 | TRBV5-1 | CASSPTDRGYGYTF
TRBJ1-3 | TRBV10-3 | CAISPSIHVGTGSGNTIYF
TRBJ1-2 | TRBV28 | CALLEGNYGYTF
TRBJ1-6 | TRBV3-1/TRBV3-2 | CASSQFRTGAPGRLHF
TRBJ2-7 | TRBV12-3/TRBV12-4 | CASSLGQTYEQYF
TRBJ1-4 | TRBV5-1 | CASSLGRGEKLFF
TRBJ2-3 | TRBV7-6 | CASIRGTGPSTDTQYF
TRBJ1-1 | TRBV25-1 | CASSDSITEAFF
TRBJ1-4 | TRBV14 | CASSHSGVRPKLFF
TRBJ1-2 | TRBV6-5 | CASSDVGRGGYTF
TRBJ1-3 | TRBV7-9 | CASSALAGVAGNTIYF
TRBJ1-2 | TRBV6-5 | CASSSDSRRGYTF
TRBJ2-7 | TRBV9 | CASSRGGSYEQYF
TRBJ2-2 | TRBV2 | CAIPGTPRGNTGELFF
TRBJ1-3 | TRBV12-3/TRBV12-4 | CASSFVNRELF
TRBJ2-5 | TRBV25-1 | CASSDGRNSRETQYF
TRBJ2-3 | TRBV2 | CASAGRGTDTQYF
TRBJ1-5 | TRBV28 | CASINRQGGQPQHF
TRBJ2-1 | TRBV7-2 | CASSLARLVSYNEQFF
TRBJ2-2 | TRBV9 | CASSVIFAGSGGFNTGELFF
TRBJ2-7 | TRBV7-8 | CASSLGQGDSYEQYF
TRBJ1-1 | TRBV3-1/TRBV3-2 | CASSPITVNTEAFF
TRBJ2-5 | TRBV10-2 | CASRPLAISETQYF
TRBJ2-1 | TRBV7-9 | CASSLDRYNEQFF
TRBJ1-4 | TRBV5-1 | CASSSTLQGYNEKLFF